This paragraph covers one TCR beta chain sequence. Its antigen remains unidentified. This sample is part of a study of T cells after yellow fever vaccination. Study observations and caveats: The secondary response was weaker, and its peak arrived faster, on day 5 versus 15.

TCR cDNA was made by 5'RACE template switching, adding a universal primer site and UMIs. A single record per CDR3 protein comes from TCRdb applying MiXCR to the 5' RACE reads. The sample carries 300,000 to 400,000 distinct CDR3 sequences, approximately 6% recorded once. This CDR3 region has 16 residues. Trimming shortened V by 5 bases and J by 0 bases, and 11 bases separated the two germline ends. Germline values: CDR1 SGHTA, CDR2 FQGNSA. V is TRBV7-2 and J is TRBJ1-6, with a weak D call TRBD1 (5 bases). Specimen: PBMCs, collected 5 days after the yellow fever booster vaccination. The TCR originated in a man aged 30-40 years who received the YFV17D yellow fever vaccine. CDR3 in DNA: TGTGCCAGCAGCCCCGGGGGGAGCTCCTATAATTCACCCCTCCACTTT. Its protein product is CASSPGGSSYNSPLHF.